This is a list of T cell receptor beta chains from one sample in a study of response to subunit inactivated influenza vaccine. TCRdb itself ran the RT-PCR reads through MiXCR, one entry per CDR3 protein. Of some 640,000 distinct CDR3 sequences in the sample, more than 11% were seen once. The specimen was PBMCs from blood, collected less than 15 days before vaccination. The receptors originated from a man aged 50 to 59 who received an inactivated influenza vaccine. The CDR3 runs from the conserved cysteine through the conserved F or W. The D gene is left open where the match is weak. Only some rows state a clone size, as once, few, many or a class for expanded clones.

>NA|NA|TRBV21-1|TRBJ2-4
TGTGCCAGCAGCCAAGTGGGGGAGCTTCTGTGGAAGGCCAAAAACATTCAGTACTTC
CASSQVGELLWKAKNIQYF
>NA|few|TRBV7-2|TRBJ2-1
TGTGCCAGCACCCCCCAATCGGGACTGTACAATGAGCAGTTCTTC
CASTPQSGLYNEQFF
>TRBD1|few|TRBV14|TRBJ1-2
TGTGCCAGCAGCCAAGAAGGGACAGCTTTTTATGGCTACACCTTC
CASSQEGTAFYGYTF
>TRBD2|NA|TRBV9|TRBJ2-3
TGTGCCAGCAGCGTAGCAGCGGGAGATATAGATACGCAGTATTTT
CASSVAAGDIDTQYF
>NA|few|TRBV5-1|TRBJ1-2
TGCGCCAGCAGCTTGGCAGACAGCCTCTATGGCTACACCTTC
CASSLADSLYGYTF
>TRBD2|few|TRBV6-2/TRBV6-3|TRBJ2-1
TGTGCCAGCAGTTACCTCCTAGCGGGGGTAGACAATGAGCAGTTCTTC
CASSYLLAGVDNEQFF
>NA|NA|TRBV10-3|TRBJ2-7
TGTGCCATCAGTGATTTCAACGAGCAGTACTTC
CAISDFNEQYF
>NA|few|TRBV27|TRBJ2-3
TGTGCCAGCAGTTTACCGTACGATACGCAGTATTTT
CASSLPYDTQYF
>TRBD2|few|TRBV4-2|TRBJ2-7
TGTGCCAGCAGCCAAGAGACGGGAGGGCCCTACGAGCAGTACTTC
CASSQETGGPYEQYF
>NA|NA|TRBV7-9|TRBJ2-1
TGTGCCAGCAGGGGCGATGAGCAGTTCTTC
CASRGDEQFF
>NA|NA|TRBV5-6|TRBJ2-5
TGTGCCAGCAGCCGGCAGCTCCAAGAGACCCAGTACTTC
CASSRQLQETQYF
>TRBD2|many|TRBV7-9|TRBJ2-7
TGTGCCAGCAGCTCCGCGGGGGGAATGGTTTACGAGCAGTACTTC
CASSSAGGMVYEQYF
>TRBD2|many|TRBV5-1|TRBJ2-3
TGCGCCAGCAGCTTGACAGTGGTAGCGGGGGCAGATACGCAGTATTTT
CASSLTVVAGADTQYF